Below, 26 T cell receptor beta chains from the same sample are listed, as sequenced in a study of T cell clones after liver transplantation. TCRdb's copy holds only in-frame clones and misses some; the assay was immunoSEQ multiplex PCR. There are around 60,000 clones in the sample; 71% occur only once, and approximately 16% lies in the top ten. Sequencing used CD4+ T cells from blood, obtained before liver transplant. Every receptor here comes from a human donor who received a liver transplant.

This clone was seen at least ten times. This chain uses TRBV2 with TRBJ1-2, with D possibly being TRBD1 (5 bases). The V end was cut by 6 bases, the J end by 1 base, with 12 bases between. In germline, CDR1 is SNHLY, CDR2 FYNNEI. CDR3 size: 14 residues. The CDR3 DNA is TGTGCCAGCAGCCAGGGAACGCTTAACTATGGCTACACCTTC. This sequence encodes CASSQGTLNYGYTF.

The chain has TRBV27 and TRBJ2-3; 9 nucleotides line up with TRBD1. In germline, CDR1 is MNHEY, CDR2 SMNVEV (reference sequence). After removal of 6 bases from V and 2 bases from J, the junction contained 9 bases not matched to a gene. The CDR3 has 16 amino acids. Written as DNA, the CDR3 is TGTGCCAGCAGACGATTGACAGGGGGGTTCACAGATACGCAGTATTTT. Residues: CASRRLTGGFTDTQYF.

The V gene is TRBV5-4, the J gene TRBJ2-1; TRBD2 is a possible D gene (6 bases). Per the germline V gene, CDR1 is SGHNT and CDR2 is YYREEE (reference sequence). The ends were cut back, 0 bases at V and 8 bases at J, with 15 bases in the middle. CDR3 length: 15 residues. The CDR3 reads CASSLAAGSGHEQFF. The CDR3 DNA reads TGTGCCAGCAGCTTGGCGGCGGGGTCAGGACATGAGCAGTTCTTC.

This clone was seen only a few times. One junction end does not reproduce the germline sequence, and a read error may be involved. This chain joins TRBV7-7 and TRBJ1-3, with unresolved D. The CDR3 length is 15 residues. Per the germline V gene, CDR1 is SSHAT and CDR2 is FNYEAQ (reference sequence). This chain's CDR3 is CASSPNLISGNTIYF. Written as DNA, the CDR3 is TGTGCTAGCAGCCCTAACTTAATCTCTGGAAACACCATATATTTT.

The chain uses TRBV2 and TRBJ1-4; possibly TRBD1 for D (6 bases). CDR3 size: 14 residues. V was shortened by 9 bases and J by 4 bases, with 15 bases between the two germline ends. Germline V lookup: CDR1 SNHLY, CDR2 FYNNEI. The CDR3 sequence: CASITTGNNEKLFF. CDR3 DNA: TGTGCCAGTATAACTACAGGGAATAATGAAAAACTGTTTTTT.

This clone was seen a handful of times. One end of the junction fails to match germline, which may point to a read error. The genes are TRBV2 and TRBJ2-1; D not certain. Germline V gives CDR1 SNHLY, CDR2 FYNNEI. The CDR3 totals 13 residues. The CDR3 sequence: CASSEDTALAPVF. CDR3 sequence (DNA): TGTGCCAGCAGTGAAGACACCGCATTAGCCCCGGTCTTC.

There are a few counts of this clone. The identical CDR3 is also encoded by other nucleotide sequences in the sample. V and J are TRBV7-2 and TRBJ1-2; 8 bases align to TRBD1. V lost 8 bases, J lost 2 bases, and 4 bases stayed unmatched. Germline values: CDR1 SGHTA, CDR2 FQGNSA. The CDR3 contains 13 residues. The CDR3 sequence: CASGQGWNYGYTF. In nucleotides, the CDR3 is TGTGCCAGCGGACAGGGCTGGAACTATGGCTACACCTTC. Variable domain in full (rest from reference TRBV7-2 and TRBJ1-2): GAGVSQSPSNKVTEKGKDVELRCDPISGHTALYWYRQSLGQGLEFLIYFQGNSAPDKSGLPSDRFSAERTGGSVSTLTIQRTQQEDSAVYLCASGQGWNYGYTFGSGTRLTVV.

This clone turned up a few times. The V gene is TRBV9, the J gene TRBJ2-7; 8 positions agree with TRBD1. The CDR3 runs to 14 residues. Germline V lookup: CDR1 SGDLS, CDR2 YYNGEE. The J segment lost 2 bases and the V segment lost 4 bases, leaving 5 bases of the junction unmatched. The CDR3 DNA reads TGTGCCAGCAGCCCACGGACAGGGCCCTACGAGCAGTACTTC. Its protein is CASSPRTGPYEQYF.

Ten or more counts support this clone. The CDR3 coding sequence is TGTGCCAGCAGCTTACAGTCAGACACAGCCCTGTACTTC. This codes for CASSLQSDTALYF. The J gene is TRBJ2-7, the V gene TRBV7-2, with unresolved D. The CDR3 totals 13 residues. In germline, CDR1 is SGHTA, CDR2 FQGNSA. Trimming left V 2 bases short and J 12 bases short, with 17 bases between.

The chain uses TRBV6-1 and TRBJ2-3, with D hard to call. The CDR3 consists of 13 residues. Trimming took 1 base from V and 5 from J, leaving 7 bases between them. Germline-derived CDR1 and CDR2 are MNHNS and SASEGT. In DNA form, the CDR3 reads TGTGCCAGCAGTGAAGGATACGGAGATACGCAGTATTTT. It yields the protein CASSEGYGDTQYF.

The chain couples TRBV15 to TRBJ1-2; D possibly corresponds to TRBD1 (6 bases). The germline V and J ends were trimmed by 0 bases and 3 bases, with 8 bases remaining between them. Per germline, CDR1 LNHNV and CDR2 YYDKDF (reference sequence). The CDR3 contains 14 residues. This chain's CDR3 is CATSRDRGDYGYTF. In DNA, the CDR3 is TGTGCCACCAGCAGAGACAGGGGTGACTATGGCTACACCTTC.

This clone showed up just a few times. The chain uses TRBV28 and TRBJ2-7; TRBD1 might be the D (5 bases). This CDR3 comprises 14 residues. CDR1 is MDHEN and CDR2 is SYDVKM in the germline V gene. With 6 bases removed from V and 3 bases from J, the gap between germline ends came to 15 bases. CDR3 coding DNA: TGTGCCAGCAGCACCACGGACACTTTCTACGAGCAGTACTTC. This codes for CASSTTDTFYEQYF. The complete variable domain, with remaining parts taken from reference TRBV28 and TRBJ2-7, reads DVKVTQSSRYLVKRTGEKVFLECVQDMDHENMFWYRQDPGLGLRLIYFSYDVKMKEKGDIPEGYSVSREKKERFSLILESASTNQTSMYLCASSTTDTFYEQYFGPGTRLTVT.

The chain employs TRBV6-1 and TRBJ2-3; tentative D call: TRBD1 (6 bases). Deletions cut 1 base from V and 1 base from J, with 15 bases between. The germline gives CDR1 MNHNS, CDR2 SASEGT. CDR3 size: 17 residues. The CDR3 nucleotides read TGTGCCAGCAGTGAAGGAGGGGGTGGCAAACGCACAGATACGCAGTATTTT. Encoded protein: CASSEGGGGKRTDTQYF.

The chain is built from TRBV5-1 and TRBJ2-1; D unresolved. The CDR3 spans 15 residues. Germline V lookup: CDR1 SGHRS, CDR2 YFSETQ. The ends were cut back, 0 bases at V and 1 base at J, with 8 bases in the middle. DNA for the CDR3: TGCGCCAGCAGCTTGGCCGCAGGTTCCTACAATGAGCAGTTCTTC. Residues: CASSLAAGSYNEQFF.

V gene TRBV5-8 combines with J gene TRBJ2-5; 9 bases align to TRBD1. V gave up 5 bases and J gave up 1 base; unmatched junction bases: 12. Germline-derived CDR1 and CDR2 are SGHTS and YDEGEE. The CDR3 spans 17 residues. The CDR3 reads CASRWGQGLILQETQYF. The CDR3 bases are TGTGCCAGCAGATGGGGACAGGGACTAATTCTCCAAGAGACCCAGTACTTC.

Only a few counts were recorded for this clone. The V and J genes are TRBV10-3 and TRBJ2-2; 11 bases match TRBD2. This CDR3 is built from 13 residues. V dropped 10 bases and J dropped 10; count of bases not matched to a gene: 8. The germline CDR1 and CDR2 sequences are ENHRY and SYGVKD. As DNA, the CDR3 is TGTGCCACACAACTAGCGGGGGTAGAGGAGCTGTTTTTT. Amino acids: CATQLAGVEELFF.

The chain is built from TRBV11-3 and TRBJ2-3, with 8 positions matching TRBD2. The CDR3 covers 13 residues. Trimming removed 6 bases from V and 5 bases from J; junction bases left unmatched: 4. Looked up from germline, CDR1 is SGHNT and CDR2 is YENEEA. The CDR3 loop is CASSPRGGDTQYF. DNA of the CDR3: TGTGCCAGCAGTCCACGGGGGGGAGATACGCAGTATTTT.

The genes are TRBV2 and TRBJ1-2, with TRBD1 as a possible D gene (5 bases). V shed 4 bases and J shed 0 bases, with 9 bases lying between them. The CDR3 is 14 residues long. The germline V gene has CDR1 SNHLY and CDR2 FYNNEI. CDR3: CASSVTGTNYGYTF. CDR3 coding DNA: TGTGCCAGCAGTGTTACAGGTACTAACTATGGCTACACCTTC.

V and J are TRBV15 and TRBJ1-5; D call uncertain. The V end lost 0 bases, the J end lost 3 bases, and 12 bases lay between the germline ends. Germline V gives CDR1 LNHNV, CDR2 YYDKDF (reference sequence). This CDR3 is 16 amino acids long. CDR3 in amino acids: CATSRDLQAFNQPQHF. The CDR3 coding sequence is TGTGCCACCAGCAGAGATCTTCAGGCCTTCAATCAGCCCCAGCATTTT.

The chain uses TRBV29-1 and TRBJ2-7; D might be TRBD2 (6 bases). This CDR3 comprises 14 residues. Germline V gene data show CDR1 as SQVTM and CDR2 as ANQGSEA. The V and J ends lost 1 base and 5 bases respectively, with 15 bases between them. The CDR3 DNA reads TGCAGCGTTGAAGCCGATGGGGGGAGACACGAGCAGTACTTC. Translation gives CSVEADGGRHEQYF.

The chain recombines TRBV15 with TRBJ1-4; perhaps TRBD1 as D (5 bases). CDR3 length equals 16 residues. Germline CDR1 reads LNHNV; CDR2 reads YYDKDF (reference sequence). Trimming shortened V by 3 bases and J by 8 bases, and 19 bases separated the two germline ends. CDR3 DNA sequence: TGTGCCACCAGCAGGTCTTCCGGGAGTGCAGGGGAAAAACTGTTTTTT. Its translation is CATSRSSGSAGEKLFF. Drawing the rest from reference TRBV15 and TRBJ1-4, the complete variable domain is DAMVIQNPRYQVTQFGKPVTLSCSQTLNHNVMYWYQQKSSQAPKLLFHYYDKDFNNEADTPDNFQSRRPNTSFCFLDIRSPGLGDTAMYLCATSRSSGSAGEKLFFGSGTQLSVL.

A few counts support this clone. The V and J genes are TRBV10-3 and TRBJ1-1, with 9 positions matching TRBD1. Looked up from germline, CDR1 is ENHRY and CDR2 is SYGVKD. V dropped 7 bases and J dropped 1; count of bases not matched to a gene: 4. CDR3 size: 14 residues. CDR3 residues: CAIIPTGGNTEAFF. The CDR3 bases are TGTGCCATCATTCCGACAGGGGGGAACACTGAAGCTTTCTTT.

For the CDR3, the DNA is TGTGCCAGCAGCCGCGGGACAGCCATTTATGGGGAGCAGTTCTTC. This gives the protein CASSRGTAIYGEQFF. V usage is TRBV11-1 and J usage is TRBJ2-1; D is possibly TRBD1 (7 bases). The CDR3 sequence is 15 residues long. Germline V gene data show CDR1 as SGHAT and CDR2 as FQDESV (reference sequence). Trimming took off 5 bases at V and 10 bases at J, with 21 bases between the two ends.

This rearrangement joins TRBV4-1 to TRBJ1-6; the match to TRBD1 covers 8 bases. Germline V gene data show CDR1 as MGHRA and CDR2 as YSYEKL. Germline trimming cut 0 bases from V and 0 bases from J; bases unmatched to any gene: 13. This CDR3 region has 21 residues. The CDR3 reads CASSQDLIRGPSSSYNSPLHF. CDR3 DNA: TGCGCCAGCAGCCAAGATCTTATCAGGGGGCCGTCGAGCTCCTATAATTCACCCCTCCACTTT.

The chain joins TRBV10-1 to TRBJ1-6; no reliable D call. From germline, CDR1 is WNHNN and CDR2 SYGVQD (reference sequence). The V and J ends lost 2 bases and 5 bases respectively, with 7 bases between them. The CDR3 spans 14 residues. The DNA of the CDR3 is TGCGCCAGCAGTGAGAACGCGGATAATTCACCCCTCCACTTT. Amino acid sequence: CASSENADNSPLHF.

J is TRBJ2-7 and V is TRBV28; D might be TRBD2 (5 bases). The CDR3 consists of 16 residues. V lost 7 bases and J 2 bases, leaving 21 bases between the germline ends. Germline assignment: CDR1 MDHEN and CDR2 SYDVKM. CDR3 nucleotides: TGTGCCAGCACCGAAGGGTTCGGACTGCCTGCCTACGAGCAGTACTTC. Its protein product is CASTEGFGLPAYEQYF.